These T cell receptor beta chains were read from a single sample in a study of spatial heterogeneity in lung cancer. TCRdb ran MiXCR on the 5' RACE reads and lists one entry per CDR3 protein. The table records tens of thousands of distinct CDR3 sequences, about 4.5% of them present only once. This material consisted of lung tumor tissue, taken at surgery. These receptors were obtained from a male donor with early-stage non-small cell lung cancer. The CDR3 runs from the conserved cysteine through the conserved F or W. Each record gives: CDR3 length, clone size, D gene, V gene, J gene, CDR3 protein, CDR3 DNA. A D gene is named only where the DNA matches it firmly. Rows give clone size only sometimes, using once, few, many, or a class for an expanded clone.

len: 17; abundance: many; d_gene: -; v_gene: TRBV9; j_gene: TRBJ1-2; CDR3aa: CASSVSRDHPANYGYTF; CDR3nt: TGTGCCAGCAGCGTGAGCCGGGACCATCCAGCTAACTATGGCTACACCTTC
len: 15; abundance: many; d_gene: -; v_gene: TRBV10-3; j_gene: TRBJ2-7; CDR3aa: CAISELTSSRGEQYF; CDR3nt: TGTGCCATCAGTGAATTGACTAGCTCCAGGGGGGAGCAGTACTTC
len: 16; abundance: -; d_gene: TRBD2; v_gene: TRBV10-2; j_gene: TRBJ2-7; CDR3aa: CASRGLAGSSSYEQYF; CDR3nt: TGCGCCAGCCGGGGACTAGCGGGATCGAGCTCCTACGAGCAGTACTTC
len: 13; abundance: many; d_gene: -; v_gene: TRBV28; j_gene: TRBJ2-7; CDR3aa: CASGRDTPYEQYF; CDR3nt: TGTGCCAGCGGCCGAGACACCCCCTACGAGCAGTACTTC
len: 15; abundance: many; d_gene: -; v_gene: TRBV2; j_gene: TRBJ2-3; CDR3aa: CASRTNRLFTDTQYF; CDR3nt: TGTGCCAGCAGAACAAACAGGTTGTTCACAGATACGCAGTATTTT
len: 13; abundance: many; d_gene: TRBD1; v_gene: TRBV6-1; j_gene: TRBJ1-2; CDR3aa: CASSAGTGYGYTF; CDR3nt: TGTGCCAGCAGCGCCGGGACAGGGTATGGCTACACCTTC
len: 14; abundance: many; d_gene: -; v_gene: TRBV28; j_gene: TRBJ1-2; CDR3aa: CASSLEIQGYGYTF; CDR3nt: TGTGCCAGCAGTTTAGAGATCCAGGGCTATGGCTACACCTTC
len: 15; abundance: many; d_gene: -; v_gene: TRBV5-1; j_gene: TRBJ1-6; CDR3aa: CASMPGLGHNSPLHF; CDR3nt: TGCGCCAGCATGCCGGGACTGGGGCATAATTCACCCCTCCACTTT
len: 11; abundance: many; d_gene: -; v_gene: TRBV10-3; j_gene: TRBJ2-3; CDR3aa: CAMRFGDTQYF; CDR3nt: TGTGCCATGAGGTTCGGAGATACGCAGTATTTT
len: 13; abundance: many; d_gene: TRBD1; v_gene: TRBV5-1; j_gene: TRBJ2-5; CDR3aa: CASSQGVQETQYF; CDR3nt: TGCGCCAGCTCACAGGGGGTCCAAGAGACCCAGTACTTC
len: 15; abundance: many; d_gene: -; v_gene: TRBV5-1; j_gene: TRBJ2-7; CDR3aa: CASSPRRAGDYEQYF; CDR3nt: TGCGCCAGCAGCCCCCGTCGGGCAGGGGACTACGAGCAGTACTTC
len: 17; abundance: many; d_gene: TRBD2; v_gene: TRBV18; j_gene: TRBJ2-3; CDR3aa: CASSSTSGGFVTDTQYF; CDR3nt: TGTGCCAGCTCATCGACTAGCGGGGGGTTTGTCACAGATACGCAGTATTTT
len: 11; abundance: many; d_gene: -; v_gene: TRBV3-1; j_gene: TRBJ2-3; CDR3aa: CASSHTDTQYF; CDR3nt: TGTGCCAGCAGCCACACAGATACGCAGTATTTT
len: 12; abundance: many; d_gene: -; v_gene: TRBV7-9; j_gene: TRBJ1-4; CDR3aa: CASSSRKEKLFF; CDR3nt: TGTGCCAGCAGCTCGCGTAAGGAAAAACTGTTTTTT
len: 12; abundance: many; d_gene: -; v_gene: TRBV5-6; j_gene: TRBJ1-1; CDR3aa: CASSLYGPEAFF; CDR3nt: TGTGCCAGCAGCTTGTACGGACCTGAAGCTTTCTTT
len: 13; abundance: many; d_gene: -; v_gene: TRBV7-2; j_gene: TRBJ2-7; CDR3aa: CASSPSPGYEQYF; CDR3nt: TGTGCCAGCAGCCCCTCCCCGGGGTACGAGCAGTACTTC
len: 14; abundance: few; d_gene: -; v_gene: TRBV6-2/TRBV6-3; j_gene: TRBJ2-7; CDR3aa: CASTLLGTSYEQYF; CDR3nt: TGTGCCAGCACCCTGCTAGGGACATCCTACGAGCAGTACTTC
len: 12; abundance: many; d_gene: -; v_gene: TRBV29-1; j_gene: TRBJ1-5; CDR3aa: CSVRASNQPQHF; CDR3nt: TGCAGCGTTAGGGCTAGCAATCAGCCCCAGCATTTT
len: 17; abundance: many; d_gene: -; v_gene: TRBV5-5; j_gene: TRBJ2-6; CDR3aa: CASSYQARPAGANVLTF; CDR3nt: TGTGCCAGCAGCTATCAAGCTCGGCCCGCGGGGGCCAACGTCCTGACTTTC
len: 16; abundance: medium-sized; d_gene: -; v_gene: TRBV5-5; j_gene: TRBJ2-7; CDR3aa: CASSFRLDREVYEQYF; CDR3nt: TGTGCCAGCAGCTTCCGACTTGACAGGGAGGTCTACGAGCAGTACTTC
len: 13; abundance: many; d_gene: -; v_gene: TRBV19; j_gene: TRBJ1-2; CDR3aa: CASKDGFNYGYTF; CDR3nt: TGTGCCAGTAAGGACGGCTTTAACTATGGCTACACCTTC
len: 15; abundance: many; d_gene: -; v_gene: TRBV5-1; j_gene: TRBJ1-2; CDR3aa: CASSPRDPGPYGYTF; CDR3nt: TGCGCCAGCAGCCCGCGGGACCCCGGTCCCTATGGCTACACCTTC
len: 14; abundance: many; d_gene: -; v_gene: TRBV5-1; j_gene: TRBJ1-2; CDR3aa: CASSPIRGLEGYTF; CDR3nt: TGCGCCAGCAGCCCGATCCGGGGCCTTGAGGGCTACACCTTC
len: 13; abundance: many; d_gene: -; v_gene: TRBV20-1; j_gene: TRBJ1-3; CDR3aa: CSAAEITGNTIYF; CDR3nt: TGCAGTGCTGCAGAGATTACTGGAAACACCATATATTTT
len: 14; abundance: few; d_gene: -; v_gene: TRBV6-5; j_gene: TRBJ1-6; CDR3aa: CASASSPYNSPLHF; CDR3nt: TGTGCCAGCGCCTCGAGTCCCTATAATTCACCCCTCCACTTT
len: 14; abundance: many; d_gene: -; v_gene: TRBV5-6; j_gene: TRBJ2-4; CDR3aa: CASSLRGTKNIQYF; CDR3nt: TGTGCCAGCAGCTTACGCGGGACCAAAAACATTCAGTACTTC
len: 13; abundance: -; d_gene: TRBD2; v_gene: TRBV20-1; j_gene: TRBJ2-5; CDR3aa: CSAGSGREETQYF; CDR3nt: TGCAGTGCTGGAAGCGGGAGGGAAGAGACCCAGTACTTC
len: 15; abundance: few; d_gene: -; v_gene: TRBV28; j_gene: TRBJ2-6; CDR3aa: CASSTHGAGANVLTF; CDR3nt: TGTGCCAGCTCGACCCATGGGGCCGGGGCCAACGTCCTGACTTTC
len: 15; abundance: many; d_gene: TRBD2; v_gene: TRBV7-2; j_gene: TRBJ2-1; CDR3aa: CASSRSGRYYNEQFF; CDR3nt: TGTGCCAGCAGCCGAAGCGGGAGGTATTACAATGAGCAGTTCTTC
len: 14; abundance: many; d_gene: TRBD1; v_gene: TRBV28; j_gene: TRBJ2-3; CDR3aa: CASNLQGAIDTQYF; CDR3nt: TGTGCCAGCAACCTCCAGGGGGCAATTGATACGCAGTATTTT
len: 15; abundance: many; d_gene: -; v_gene: TRBV7-9; j_gene: TRBJ2-7; CDR3aa: CASSPTGPISYEQYF; CDR3nt: TGTGCCAGCAGCCCAACAGGGCCGATCTCCTACGAGCAGTACTTC
len: 14; abundance: many; d_gene: -; v_gene: TRBV27; j_gene: TRBJ2-7; CDR3aa: CASSFRGSTYEQYF; CDR3nt: TGTGCCAGCAGTTTTAGAGGTTCAACCTACGAGCAGTACTTC
len: 13; abundance: many; d_gene: TRBD1; v_gene: TRBV28; j_gene: TRBJ1-2; CDR3aa: CASSSGTVYGYTF; CDR3nt: TGTGCCAGCAGTTCCGGGACAGTCTATGGCTACACCTTC
len: 11; abundance: few; d_gene: -; v_gene: TRBV20-1; j_gene: TRBJ2-7; CDR3aa: CSVRSTYEQYF; CDR3nt: TGCAGTGTTAGGTCCACCTACGAGCAGTACTTC
len: 15; abundance: medium-sized; d_gene: -; v_gene: TRBV9; j_gene: TRBJ2-2; CDR3aa: CASSVRSGDTGELFF; CDR3nt: TGTGCCAGCAGCGTAAGGAGTGGGGACACCGGGGAGCTGTTTTTT
len: 15; abundance: many; d_gene: TRBD2; v_gene: TRBV5-1; j_gene: TRBJ2-1; CDR3aa: CASSLAGRSDNEQFF; CDR3nt: TGCGCCAGCAGCTTAGCCGGGAGGTCTGACAATGAGCAGTTCTTC
len: 14; abundance: many; d_gene: -; v_gene: TRBV7-9; j_gene: TRBJ2-3; CDR3aa: CASSFTGFGDTQYF; CDR3nt: TGTGCCAGCAGCTTTACGGGGTTTGGGGATACGCAGTATTTT
len: 14; abundance: many; d_gene: -; v_gene: TRBV20-1; j_gene: TRBJ2-1; CDR3aa: CSARVRKSYNEQFF; CDR3nt: TGCAGTGCTAGAGTCCGGAAATCCTACAATGAGCAGTTCTTC